This T cell receptor beta chain was obtained from a study of blood T cell repertoires in COVID-19. Study details: Samples taken during acute and convalescent COVID-19 were collected in the United States, Italy and Spain. Sources were T cells, B-cell-depleted T cells, or PBMCs; the material itself was cDNA or gDNA.

Authors' analysis steps: Quantification of nucleated cells was approximated via reference gene primer amplification. Libraries were prepared by immunoSEQ multiplex PCR; TCRdb keeps only in-frame clonotypes and omits some of them. V and J calls and clone size are given by that table; D and trimming were obtained from the DNA. Altogether about 78,000 clones are present, about 89% being singletons, with the ten largest covering approximately 5%. Trimming took off 3 bases at V and 0 bases at J, with 14 bases between the two ends. Germline V gives CDR1 SGHVS, CDR2 FQNEAQ. The CDR3 loop spans 16 amino acids.

This TCR came from a man in his fifties with active or convalescent COVID-19. The chain has TRBV7-8 and TRBJ1-1; D might be TRBD1 (6 bases). Sequencing input: peripheral blood. This chain's CDR3 is CASSFGRGLLNTEAFF. The CDR3 region has the DNA TGTGCCAGCAGCTTCGGGCGGGGGCTTCTGAACACTGAAGCTTTCTTT.